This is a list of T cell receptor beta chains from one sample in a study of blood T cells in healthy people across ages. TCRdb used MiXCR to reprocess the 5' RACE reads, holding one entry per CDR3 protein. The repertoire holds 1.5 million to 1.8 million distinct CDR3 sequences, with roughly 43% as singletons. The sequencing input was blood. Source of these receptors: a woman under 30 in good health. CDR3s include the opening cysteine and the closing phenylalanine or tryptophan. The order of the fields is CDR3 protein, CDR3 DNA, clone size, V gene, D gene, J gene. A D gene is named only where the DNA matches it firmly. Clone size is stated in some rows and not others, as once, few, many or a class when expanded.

CDR3 protein: CASSQQGLFSPLHF
CDR3 DNA: TGCGCCAGCAGCCAACAGGGTTTATTTTCACCCCTCCACTTT
clone size: few
V gene: TRBV4-3
D gene: -
J gene: TRBJ1-6

CDR3 protein: CASTSGGANTGELFF
CDR3 DNA: TGTGCCAGCACGAGCGGGGGAGCAAACACCGGGGAGCTGTTTTTT
clone size: -
V gene: TRBV6-5
D gene: TRBD2
J gene: TRBJ2-2

CDR3 protein: CAISDGTGYEQYF
CDR3 DNA: TGTGCCATCAGTGACGGGACAGGCTACGAGCAGTACTTC
clone size: -
V gene: TRBV10-3
D gene: TRBD1
J gene: TRBJ2-7

CDR3 protein: CASSLGRTHYEQYF
CDR3 DNA: TGTGCCAGCAGCTTAGGCCGGACGCACTACGAGCAGTACTTC
clone size: -
V gene: TRBV7-2
D gene: -
J gene: TRBJ2-7

CDR3 protein: CASSLVVGGTDTQYF
CDR3 DNA: TGCGCCAGCAGCTTGGTCGTCGGGGGGACCGATACGCAGTATTTT
clone size: few
V gene: TRBV5-1
D gene: TRBD2
J gene: TRBJ2-3

CDR3 protein: CSATSPTRGASNEQFF
CDR3 DNA: TGCAGTGCCACCTCCCCCACGCGGGGGGCCTCCAATGAGCAGTTCTTC
clone size: once
V gene: TRBV20-1
D gene: TRBD2
J gene: TRBJ2-1

CDR3 protein: CASSQEGIQETQYF
CDR3 DNA: TGTGCCAGCAGCCAAGAGGGCATCCAAGAGACCCAGTACTTC
clone size: few
V gene: TRBV4-2
D gene: -
J gene: TRBJ2-5

CDR3 protein: CASSSRDMLDGGYTF
CDR3 DNA: TGTGCCAGCAGTAGCCGGGACATGCTTGATGGTGGCTACACCTTC
clone size: few
V gene: TRBV12-3/TRBV12-4
D gene: -
J gene: TRBJ1-2

CDR3 protein: CVSSPGLHTGELFF
CDR3 DNA: TGTGTCAGCAGTCCGGGACTCCACACCGGGGAGCTGTTTTTT
clone size: -
V gene: TRBV12-3/TRBV12-4
D gene: -
J gene: TRBJ2-2

CDR3 protein: CASSPEQGAGANVLTF
CDR3 DNA: TGCGCCAGCAGCCCGGAACAGGGGGCTGGGGCCAACGTCCTGACTTTC
clone size: -
V gene: TRBV5-1
D gene: TRBD1
J gene: TRBJ2-6

CDR3 protein: CSAGLAGDPLREQYF
CDR3 DNA: TGCAGTGCTGGACTAGCGGGGGACCCCCTTCGCGAGCAGTACTTC
clone size: -
V gene: TRBV20-1
D gene: TRBD2
J gene: TRBJ2-7

CDR3 protein: CASSVWGGHQPQHF
CDR3 DNA: TGTGCCAGCAGTGTATGGGGTGGTCATCAGCCCCAGCATTTT
clone size: -
V gene: TRBV12-3/TRBV12-4
D gene: -
J gene: TRBJ1-5

CDR3 protein: CASSLSAGGANIQYF
CDR3 DNA: TGTGCCAGCAGCTTATCGGCCGGGGGCGCGAACATTCAGTACTTC
clone size: few
V gene: TRBV7-3
D gene: -
J gene: TRBJ2-4

CDR3 protein: CASSSTGAPGANVLTF
CDR3 DNA: TGTGCCAGCAGCTCAACAGGGGCCCCTGGGGCCAACGTCCTGACTTTC
clone size: -
V gene: TRBV7-9
D gene: TRBD1
J gene: TRBJ2-6

CDR3 protein: CASGTGIGAFF
CDR3 DNA: TGTGCCAGCGGGACAGGGATCGGAGCTTTCTTT
clone size: few
V gene: TRBV6-5
D gene: TRBD1
J gene: TRBJ1-1

CDR3 protein: CASSSEEGGAPDTQYF
CDR3 DNA: TGTGCCAGCAGCTCTGAAGAGGGGGGAGCACCAGATACGCAGTATTTT
clone size: -
V gene: TRBV7-9
D gene: -
J gene: TRBJ2-3

CDR3 protein: CASSSYRDRGYNEQFF
CDR3 DNA: TGCGCCAGCAGCTCCTACCGGGACAGGGGCTACAATGAGCAGTTCTTC
clone size: -
V gene: TRBV5-1
D gene: TRBD1
J gene: TRBJ2-1

CDR3 protein: CASSPRLTNEQFF
CDR3 DNA: TGTGCCAGCTCCCCGCGACTAACCAATGAGCAGTTCTTC
clone size: few
V gene: TRBV18
D gene: -
J gene: TRBJ2-1

CDR3 protein: CASSLASASYEQYF
CDR3 DNA: TGTGCCAGCAGCTTAGCGTCTGCATCCTACGAGCAGTACTTC
clone size: many
V gene: TRBV7-9
D gene: -
J gene: TRBJ2-7

CDR3 protein: CASSQLAGGLYNEQFF
CDR3 DNA: TGCGCCAGCAGCCAGCTAGCGGGAGGCCTCTACAATGAGCAGTTCTTC
clone size: -
V gene: TRBV4-1
D gene: TRBD2
J gene: TRBJ2-1

CDR3 protein: CSVDVAALYNEQFF
CDR3 DNA: TGCAGCGTTGACGTAGCCGCTTTATACAATGAGCAGTTCTTC
clone size: -
V gene: TRBV29-1
D gene: -
J gene: TRBJ2-1

CDR3 protein: CASSYPLSQHQDRSSYEQYF
CDR3 DNA: TGTGCCAGCAGTTATCCATTGTCGCAACACCAGGACAGAAGCTCCTACGAGCAGTACTTC
clone size: few
V gene: TRBV6-2/TRBV6-3
D gene: -
J gene: TRBJ2-7

CDR3 protein: CASSLWTGSTDSSGFRGEQFF
CDR3 DNA: TGCGCCAGCAGCCTGTGGACAGGCTCAACCGACTCCAGCGGATTCCGTGGTGAGCAGTTCTTC
clone size: -
V gene: TRBV4-3
D gene: TRBD1
J gene: TRBJ2-1

CDR3 protein: CASSQDGTGYGNEQYF
CDR3 DNA: TGCGCCAGCAGCCAAGACGGGACAGGGTATGGGAATGAGCAGTACTTC
clone size: -
V gene: TRBV4-3
D gene: TRBD1
J gene: TRBJ2-5